The sequence of this T cell receptor beta chain was determined in a study of T-cell memory formation after mild COVID-19 (dated by TCRdb to the early 2020s). With respect to the entire study: Most TCR sequence clusters were specific to one of the two donors. Two young, previously healthy adult volunteers, one female and one male, were included in the cohort. In a couple of donors, T-cell clones that expanded and contracted after mild COVID-19 were followed by sequencing TCRalpha and TCRbeta repertoires longitudinally.

The CDR3, from cysteine to phenylalanine, totals 15 residues. The kept DNA is CDR3 alone, 45 bases in frame from the first base. According to the germline V gene (reference sequence), CDR1 reads DFQATT and CDR2 reads SNEGSKA. Clipping removes 1 base from V and 5 bases from J, with 8 as the unmatched junction base count. What the study reported, not specific to this receptor: SARS-CoV-2 specificity of the second-wave clones peaking on day 37 was not confirmed. Clones contracting from day 15 to 85 had balanced CD4/CD8 phenotypes, while a second wave expanding from day 15 to 37 was biased towards CD4+. Only two mild cases were covered in the study, and larger cohorts including severe cases with pre-infection samples were considered necessary. Some responding clones were detected in pre-infection memory, suggesting pre-existing cross-reactive memory T cells joined the SARS-CoV-2 response. Contracting CD4+ clones were found mainly in CM and EM memory subsets, while CD8+ clones were enriched in EMRA.

Sequencing used an Illumina NovaSeq 6000. Using 5'RACE with constant-segment primers, TCRalpha and TCRbeta cDNA libraries were constructed, with sample barcodes and unique molecular identifiers added in the process. RNA was extracted from every sample with Trizol reagent. Amplification of the libraries took two PCR steps, and the second step added a second sample barcode plus Illumina TruSeq adapters. Sequencing of libraries was performed on an Illumina NovaSeq with 2 x 150 bp paired-end reads. The paper's processing steps were these. Reads were demultiplexed and collapsed into UMI-guided consensus sequences with migec v1.2.7. Using mixcr v2.1.11, UMI consensuses were aligned to TRA and TRB V and J templates and then assembled into clonotypes. Clonotypes were classified as expanded or contracted when called significant by both edgeR and NoisET, with noise models trained on biological replicates. For edgeR calls, a false discovery rate-adjusted p below 0.01 and a log2 fold-change threshold of 1 were applied. As an exploratory analysis of dynamics, PCA with hierarchical clustering was applied to max-normalized trajectories of the 1000 most abundant clonotypes. The CD4 or CD8 phenotype of responding clones was assigned using the separately sequenced CD4+ and CD8+ repertoires. TCRdb cleaned the public reads at Q25 with fastp, built clones with MiXCR and kept in-frame beta chains. CDR3 protein sequences are deduplicated, and each keeps its most common genes and DNA. The V and J calls here are based on TCRdb, not the publication. The sample records about 360,000 distinct CDR3 sequences, over 10% of which are singletons. The top ten clones comprise around 21% of the sample.

Ficoll-Paque density gradient centrifugation was the method used to isolate PBMCs. This clonotype appeared a few times. Its antigen has not been determined. Base-call qualities are not available, and no considerably larger clone is one nucleotide away. Sequencing was carried out using PBMCs or a T cell subset sorted from them (not recorded which). The receptor was isolated from a man between 18 and 29 years old who had mild COVID-19 (a few samples of this study predate the infection). The sample titles of this study are shuffled in the database, so cell type and time point are left out; the donor was told from shared clones. This receptor chain uses TRBV20-1 and TRBJ2-5, and 9 bases in between align with TRBD2. CDR3 sequence: CSARAGRGGIETQYF. DNA sequence: TGCAGTGCTAGAGCAGGGCGGGGGGGGATCGAGACCCAGTACTTC.